This TCR beta chain was sequenced for a study of blood T cell repertoires in COVID-19. About the study: COVID-19 samples, acute and convalescent, were from the United States, Italy and Spain. The analysed material was cDNA or gDNA that came from T cells, B-cell-depleted T cells, or PBMCs.

In the authors' workflow: Cell counts per sample came from amplifying reference gene primers. Measured with immunoSEQ multiplex PCR; TCRdb has only the in-frame clones, and not every one. That table furnishes V, J and clone size, whereas the DNA furnished D and trimming. The sample lists thousands of clones; approximately 92% were seen once. Trimming cost V 4 bases and J 2 bases, with 16 bases left between them. This CDR3 region has 16 residues. Germline V gene data show CDR1 as SGHDT and CDR2 as YYEEEE. What was sequenced was peripheral blood. The chain recombines TRBV5-6 with TRBJ2-1; possible D gene TRBD1, 6 bases. The clonotype originates from an older man with active COVID-19. Here the CDR3 DNA reads TGTGCCAGCAGCCCGTATAGTGGGGGCACCTACAATGAGCAGTTCTTC. As protein: CASSPYSGGTYNEQFF.